What follows are 20 T cell receptor beta chains derived from one specimen sequenced in a study of blood T cell repertoires in COVID-19. Sequencing used immunoSEQ multiplex PCR; TCRdb keeps in-frame clones, though not all of them. The sample carries over 55,000 clones, 65% to 90% recorded once. The source material was peripheral blood. These receptors all stem from a man between 50 and 59 years old with acute or convalescent COVID-19.

The rearrangement links TRBV7-3 to TRBJ2-7; 13 bases fit TRBD2. The CDR3 has 19 amino acids. Germline-derived CDR1 and CDR2 are SGHTA and FQGTGA. The V gene end was trimmed by 2 bases and the J gene end by 0 bases; junction bases not matched to a gene: 10. In DNA, the CDR3 is TGTGCCAGCAGCTTACCCGTGGGACTAGCGGGAAGGAGCTCCTACGAGCAGTACGTC. Amino acid sequence: CASSLPVGLAGRSSYEQYV.

Here the CDR3 reads CASSPGTVSGNSPLHF. In DNA, the CDR3 is TGTGCCAGCAGCCCCGGGACAGTGTCTGGAAATTCACCCCTCCACTTT. This chain joins TRBV5-4 and TRBJ1-6; TRBD1 matches 7 bases. Germline assignment: CDR1 SGHNT and CDR2 YYREEE (reference sequence). The CDR3 length is 16 residues. With 4 bases clipped from V and 7 bases from J, the junction kept 11 bases outside the gene matches.

The V gene is TRBV10-2, the J gene TRBJ1-6; the match to TRBD1 covers 7 bases. This CDR3 is built from 13 residues. Losses at the gene ends were 0 bases for V and 18 bases for J; bases not matched to a gene: 8. In germline, CDR1 is WSHSY, CDR2 SAAADI. CDR3 bases: TGCGCCAGCAGTGAGTCAGGGGGACAGCGAACCCACTTT. Its translation is CASSESGGQRTHF.

This clone is a singleton in its sample. This chain links TRBV5-4 with TRBJ2-2; possibly TRBD1 for D (5 bases). The CDR3 length is 13 residues. The ends were cut back, 5 bases at V and 1 base at J, with 6 bases in the middle. Germline V gene data show CDR1 as SGHNT and CDR2 as YYREEE (reference sequence). The DNA of the CDR3 is TGTGCCAGCAGTGGACAGAACACCGGGGAGCTGTTTTTT. This translates into CASSGQNTGELFF. Based on the CDR3 plus reference TRBV5-4 and TRBJ2-2, the full variable domain is ETGVTQSPTHLIKTRGQQVTLRCSSQSGHNTVSWYQQALGQGPQFIFQYYREEENGRGNFPPRFSGLQFPNYSSELNVNALELDDSALYLCASSGQNTGELFFGEGSRLTVL.

This clone came up a few times. The genes are TRBV10-3 and TRBJ1-2; 7 bases line up with TRBD1. Unmatched junction bases numbered 3, after V lost 0 bases and J lost 8 bases. Per the germline V gene, CDR1 is ENHRY and CDR2 is SYGVKD. CDR3 size: 13 residues. CDR3 loop: CAISESTGSGYTF. In DNA, the CDR3 is TGTGCCATCAGTGAGTCGACAGGGAGCGGCTACACCTTC.

The chain recombines TRBV10-2 with TRBJ2-2; possibly TRBD1 for D (5 bases). The ends were cut back, 7 bases at V and 6 bases at J, with 15 bases in the middle. Per germline, CDR1 WSHSY and CDR2 SAAADI. The CDR3 consists of 14 residues. The DNA of the CDR3 is TGCGCCAGCACAGCAGGGTCTCTAGCCGGGGAGCTGTTTTTT. Encoded protein: CASTAGSLAGELFF.

The chain links TRBV24-1 to TRBJ1-2, with 9 bases lining up with TRBD1. CDR3 length: 15 residues. The V segment lost 5 bases and the J segment 6 bases; nucleotides outside the gene matches: 9. Germline-derived CDR1 and CDR2 are KGHDR and SFDVKD. In DNA form, the CDR3 reads TGTGCCACCAGTGGCCTGACCGACAGGGGGAATGGCTACACCTTC. This encodes CATSGLTDRGNGYTF.

The chain is built from TRBV6-5 and TRBJ2-7; TRBD1 matches at 8 bases. Germline V gene data show CDR1 as MNHEY and CDR2 as SVGAGI. The trim removed 7 bases at V and 2 bases at J, leaving 10 bases unmatched. The CDR3 runs 15 residues. Written as DNA, the CDR3 is TGTGCCAGCAAACGGGGGCAGGGGGCTCCCTACGAGCAGTACGTC. Translating gives CASKRGQGAPYEQYV.

The chain has TRBV7-2 and TRBJ2-7; no reliable D call. CDR3 length: 13 residues. The V gene's germline CDR1 is SGHTA and CDR2 FQGNSA. Trimming stripped 5 bases from V and 0 bases from J, with 8 bases between. The CDR3 bases are TGTGCCAGCAGCCCGACTCCCTCCTACGAGCAGTACTTC. Protein sequence: CASSPTPSYEQYF. The entire variable domain, with the rest obtained from reference TRBV7-2 and TRBJ2-7, is as follows: GAGVSQSPSNKVTEKGKDVELRCDPISGHTALYWYRQSLGQGLEFLIYFQGNSAPDKSGLPSDRFSAERTGGSVSTLTIQRTQQEDSAVYLCASSPTPSYEQYFGPGTRLTVT.

This clone was picked up one time. The chain recombines TRBV7-9 with TRBJ2-7; D perhaps matches TRBD1 (6 bases). The CDR3 sequence is 12 residues long. Germline lookup yields CDR1 SEHNR and CDR2 FQNEAQ (reference sequence). V was cut by 5 bases and J by 4 bases, with 9 bases left in between. The CDR3 coding sequence is TGTGCCAGCAGCCTACAGGGTTACGAGCAGTACTTC. Protein product: CASSLQGYEQYF.

The rearrangement uses TRBV6-2 or TRBV6-3 and TRBJ1-6; the match to TRBD1 covers 10 bases. CDR1 MNHEY and CDR2 SVGEGT come from the germline V gene. The CDR3 covers 13 residues. The trim removed 6 bases at V and 10 bases at J, leaving 3 bases unmatched. In DNA, the CDR3 is TGTGCCAGCAGCGGGACAGGGGAGTCACCCCTCCACTTT. Amino acid sequence: CASSGTGESPLHF.

The V and J genes are TRBV4-1 and TRBJ2-3, with 12 positions matching TRBD2. CDR1 and CDR2 (germline): MGHRA, YSYEKL. CDR3 length: 15 residues. Trimming cost V 6 bases and J 5 bases; bases outside gene matches: 6. CDR3 sequence: CASSPLAGGRDTQYF. CDR3 nucleotide sequence: TGCGCCAGCAGTCCTCTAGCGGGGGGGCGAGATACGCAGTATTTT.

The V and J genes are TRBV29-1 and TRBJ2-1; 7 nucleotides align to TRBD1. V lost 7 bases, J lost 2 bases, and 5 bases stayed unmatched. This CDR3 has 13 amino acids. Germline CDR1 reads SQVTM; CDR2 reads ANQGSEA. CDR3 sequence reads: CSATGTAYNEQFF. CDR3 bases: TGCAGCGCCACCGGGACAGCCTACAATGAGCAGTTCTTC.

The J gene is TRBJ2-5, the V gene TRBV3-1 (or the pseudogene TRBV3-2); 7 positions agree with TRBD1. V lost 0 bases to trimming and J lost 5 bases; unmatched junction nucleotides: 12. This CDR3 spans 17 amino acids. In germline, CDR1 is LGHDT, CDR2 YNNKEL (reference sequence). The CDR3: CASSQELRAGGLETQYF. Here the CDR3 DNA reads TGTGCCAGCAGCCAAGAGTTGAGGGCAGGGGGTTTGGAGACCCAGTACTTC.

The chain carries TRBV30 and TRBJ2-7, with D possibly matching TRBD2 (5 bases). This CDR3 has 13 residues. Looked up from germline, CDR1 is GTSNPN and CDR2 is SVGIG (reference sequence). V lost 0 bases and J lost 4, with 10 bases in between. CDR3 residues: CAWSVGSGYEQYV. CDR3 nucleotides: TGTGCCTGGAGTGTAGGGTCGGGGTACGAGCAGTACGTC.

V is TRBV6-5 and J is TRBJ2-1; 11 bases agree with TRBD1. This CDR3 has 15 residues. CDR1 and CDR2 from the germline V gene are MNHEY and SVGAGI. The ends lost 2 bases at V and 8 bases at J; junction bases unmatched: 5. CDR3 amino acids: CASSYRDRGGYEQFF. In DNA form, the CDR3 reads TGTGCCAGCAGTTACCGGGACAGGGGGGGCTATGAGCAGTTCTTC.

The chain carries TRBV6-5 and TRBJ1-5, with D perhaps TRBD1 (6 bases). CDR3 length: 15 residues. CDR1 and CDR2 (germline): MNHEY, SVGAGI. Trimming took 5 bases from V and 4 from J, leaving 15 bases between them. CDR3 DNA: TGTGCCAGCAGTCACACTCGAGGGGGAAATCAGCCCCAGCATTTT. It translates to CASSHTRGGNQPQHF.

The chain combines TRBV11-3 with TRBJ2-1; perhaps TRBD1 as D (5 bases). Trimming shortened V by 2 bases and J by 0 bases, and 11 bases separated the two germline ends. CDR1 SGHNT and CDR2 YENEEA come from the germline V gene. The CDR3 is 16 residues long. CDR3 in amino acids: CASSLFGDSSYNEQFF. The DNA for the CDR3 is TGTGCCAGCAGCTTATTTGGAGACAGCTCCTACAATGAGCAGTTCTTC.

The chain recombines TRBV30 with TRBJ1-2, with D perhaps matching TRBD1 (6 bases). The CDR3 extends over 13 amino acids. Trimming stripped 2 bases from V and 7 bases from J, with 14 bases between. Germline V gene lookup returns CDR1 GTSNPN and CDR2 SVGIG (reference sequence). CDR3 nucleotides: TGTGCCTGGAGTTCCTCTACAGGGCTTGGCTACACCTTC. Encoded protein: CAWSSSTGLGYTF.

The rearrangement links TRBV5-5 to TRBJ1-2; a possible D gene is TRBD1 (6 bases). Trimming took 0 bases from V and 7 from J, leaving 13 bases between them. In germline, CDR1 is SGHKS, CDR2 YYEKEE (reference sequence). The CDR3 contains 14 residues. CDR3 amino acids: CASSLDRDIGGYTF. The CDR3 nucleotides read TGTGCCAGCAGCTTGGACCGGGACATCGGTGGCTACACCTTC.